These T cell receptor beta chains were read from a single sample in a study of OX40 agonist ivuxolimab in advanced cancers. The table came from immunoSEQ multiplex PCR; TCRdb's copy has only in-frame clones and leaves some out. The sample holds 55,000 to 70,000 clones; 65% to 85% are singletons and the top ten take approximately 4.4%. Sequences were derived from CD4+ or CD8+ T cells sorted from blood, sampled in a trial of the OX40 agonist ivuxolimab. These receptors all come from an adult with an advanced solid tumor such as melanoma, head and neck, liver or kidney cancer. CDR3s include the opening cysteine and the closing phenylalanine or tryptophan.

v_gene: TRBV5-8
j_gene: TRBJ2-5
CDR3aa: CASTTGGQEETQYF

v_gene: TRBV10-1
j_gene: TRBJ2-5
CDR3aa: CASSQTSQGRETQYF

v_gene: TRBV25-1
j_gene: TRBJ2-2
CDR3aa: CASTGGPDANTGELFF

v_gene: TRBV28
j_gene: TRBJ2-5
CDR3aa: CASSLILGQEETQYF

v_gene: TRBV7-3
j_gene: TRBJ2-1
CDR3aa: CASSETSVLDEQFF

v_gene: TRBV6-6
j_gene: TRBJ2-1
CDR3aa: CASIQTDPSYNEQFF

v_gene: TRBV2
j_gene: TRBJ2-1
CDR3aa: CASSGPGKLSYNEQFF

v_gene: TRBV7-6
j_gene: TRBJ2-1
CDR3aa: CASSLISGNSYNEQFF

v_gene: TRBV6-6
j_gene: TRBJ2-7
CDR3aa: CASTVGPSYEQYF

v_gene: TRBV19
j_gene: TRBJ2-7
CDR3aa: CASSTVPAYEQYF

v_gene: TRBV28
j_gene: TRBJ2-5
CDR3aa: CASSFPGTSGQETQYF

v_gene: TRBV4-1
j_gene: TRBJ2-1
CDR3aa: CASSQAGTLDNEQFF

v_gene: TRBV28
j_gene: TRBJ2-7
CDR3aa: CASSTPDARDAYEQYF

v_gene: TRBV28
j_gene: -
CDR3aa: CASSSRGHEQYF

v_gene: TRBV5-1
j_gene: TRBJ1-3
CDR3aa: CASSLVGESGNTIYF

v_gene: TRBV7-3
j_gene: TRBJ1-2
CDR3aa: CASSLSRQGPGYTF

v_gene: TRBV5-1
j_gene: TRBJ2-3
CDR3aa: CASRASGDSTDTQYF

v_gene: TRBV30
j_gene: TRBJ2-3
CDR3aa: CAWSFPPTDTQYF

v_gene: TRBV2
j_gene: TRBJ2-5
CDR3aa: CASEREHQETQYF

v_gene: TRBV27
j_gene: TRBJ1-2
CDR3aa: CASSAQPLGAGKNGYTF

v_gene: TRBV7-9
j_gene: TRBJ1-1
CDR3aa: CASSLWTDTEAFF

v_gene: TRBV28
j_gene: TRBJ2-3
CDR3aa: CASSISGGTDTQYF

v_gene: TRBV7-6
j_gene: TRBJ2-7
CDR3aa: CASSLGGGYSSYEQYF

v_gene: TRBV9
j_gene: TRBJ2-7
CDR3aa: CASSEGQAAYEQYF

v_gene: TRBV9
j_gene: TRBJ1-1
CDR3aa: CASSVGPGETDTEAFF

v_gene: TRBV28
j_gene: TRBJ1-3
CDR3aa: CASSRGGTGNTIYF

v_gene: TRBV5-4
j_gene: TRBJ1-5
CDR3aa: CASSSGTLYQPQHF

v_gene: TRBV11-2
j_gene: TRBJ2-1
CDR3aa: CASSLGLAGGNEQFF

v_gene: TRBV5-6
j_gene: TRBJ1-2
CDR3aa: CASSLSRGRGYTF

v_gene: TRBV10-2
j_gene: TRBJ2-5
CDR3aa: CASSVTATQETQYF

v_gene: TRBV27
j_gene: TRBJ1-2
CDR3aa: CASSSRGTGYTF

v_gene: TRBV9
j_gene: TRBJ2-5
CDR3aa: CASSPGGTWQETQYF

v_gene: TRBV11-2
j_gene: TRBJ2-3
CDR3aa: CASSLDGPGGADTQYF

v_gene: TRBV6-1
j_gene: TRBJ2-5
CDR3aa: CASSEGKSGTQYF

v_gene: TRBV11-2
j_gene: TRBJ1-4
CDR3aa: CASSFNGGRNEKLFF

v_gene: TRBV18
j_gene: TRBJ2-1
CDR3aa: CASSREGDSAGQFF

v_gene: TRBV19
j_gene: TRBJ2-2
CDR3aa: CASSISSGGAIGELFF

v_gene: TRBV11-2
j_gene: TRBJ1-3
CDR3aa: CASSHPGTGLGNTIYF